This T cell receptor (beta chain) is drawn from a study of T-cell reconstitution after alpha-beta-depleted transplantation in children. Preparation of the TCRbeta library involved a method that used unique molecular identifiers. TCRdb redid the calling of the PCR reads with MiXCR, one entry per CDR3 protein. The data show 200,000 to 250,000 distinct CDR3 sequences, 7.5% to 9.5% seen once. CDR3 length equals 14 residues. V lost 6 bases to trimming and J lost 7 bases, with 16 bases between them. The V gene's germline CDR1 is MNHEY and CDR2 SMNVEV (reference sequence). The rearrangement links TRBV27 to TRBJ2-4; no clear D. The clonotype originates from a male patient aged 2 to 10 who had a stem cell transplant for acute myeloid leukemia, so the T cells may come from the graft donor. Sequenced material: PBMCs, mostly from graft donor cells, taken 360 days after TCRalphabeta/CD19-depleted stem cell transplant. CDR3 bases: TGTGCCAGCAGCCCCGTTACGGTTACGAACATTCAGTACTTC. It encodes CASSPVTVTNIQYF.